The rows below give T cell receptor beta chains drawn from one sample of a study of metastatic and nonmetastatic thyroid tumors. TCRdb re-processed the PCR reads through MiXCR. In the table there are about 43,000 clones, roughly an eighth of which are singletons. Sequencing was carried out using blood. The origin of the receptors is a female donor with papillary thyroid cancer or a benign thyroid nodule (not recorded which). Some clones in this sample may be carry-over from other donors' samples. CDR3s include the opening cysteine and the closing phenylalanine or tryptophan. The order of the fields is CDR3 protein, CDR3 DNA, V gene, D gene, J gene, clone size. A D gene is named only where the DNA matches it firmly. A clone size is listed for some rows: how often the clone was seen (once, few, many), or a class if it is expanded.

CDR3aa: CASSLVVRETQYF
CDR3nt: TGTGCCAGCAGTTTAGTAGTTCGGGAGACCCAGTACTTC
v_gene: TRBV12-3/TRBV12-4
d_gene: NA
j_gene: TRBJ2-5
abundance: few

CDR3aa: CASRRPDWGANPGELFF
CDR3nt: TGTGCCAGCAGACGACCGGATTGGGGGGCCAACCCAGGGGAACTGTTTTTT
v_gene: TRBV2
d_gene: NA
j_gene: TRBJ1-4
abundance: many

CDR3aa: CASRRAANEQFF
CDR3nt: TGTGCCAGTCGGCGGGCTGCGAATGAGCAGTTCTTC
v_gene: TRBV6-1
d_gene: NA
j_gene: TRBJ2-1
abundance: many

CDR3aa: CASSRNRNLGEKLFF
CDR3nt: TGTGCCAGCAGCCGTAACCGGAACCTGGGGGAAAAACTGTTTTTT
v_gene: TRBV7-9
d_gene: NA
j_gene: TRBJ1-4
abundance: many

CDR3aa: CASSIGPSDEAFF
CDR3nt: TGTGCCAGTAGTATAGGACCGAGCGATGAAGCTTTCTTT
v_gene: TRBV19
d_gene: NA
j_gene: TRBJ1-1
abundance: many

CDR3aa: CASRLGVGTFYEQYF
CDR3nt: TGCGCCAGCAGATTGGGGGTTGGGACCTTCTACGAGCAGTACTTC
v_gene: TRBV7-2
d_gene: NA
j_gene: TRBJ2-7
abundance: NA

CDR3aa: CASSKTGWGGELFF
CDR3nt: TGTGCCAGCAGTAAGACAGGGTGGGGCGGGGAGCTGTTTTTT
v_gene: TRBV6-1
d_gene: TRBD1
j_gene: TRBJ2-2
abundance: many

CDR3aa: CASSENNAPEAFF
CDR3nt: TGTGCCAGCAGTGAGAACAACGCCCCTGAAGCTTTCTTT
v_gene: TRBV6-2/TRBV6-3
d_gene: NA
j_gene: TRBJ1-1
abundance: many

CDR3aa: CASSLLGGELFF
CDR3nt: TGTGCCAGCAGCTTACTTGGCGGGGAGCTGTTTTTT
v_gene: TRBV7-9
d_gene: NA
j_gene: TRBJ2-2
abundance: many

CDR3aa: CAWRGVYNSPLHF
CDR3nt: TGTGCCTGGAGGGGGGTTTATAATTCACCCCTCCACTTT
v_gene: TRBV30
d_gene: NA
j_gene: TRBJ1-6
abundance: many

CDR3aa: CSAKKTSGRHEQYF
CDR3nt: TGCAGTGCTAAAAAGACTAGCGGGAGACACGAGCAGTACTTC
v_gene: TRBV20-1
d_gene: TRBD2
j_gene: TRBJ2-7
abundance: once

CDR3aa: CASRARMITGGYTEAFF
CDR3nt: TGTGCCAGCAGAGCAAGAATGATTACAGGGGGATATACTGAAGCTTTCTTT
v_gene: TRBV6-1
d_gene: TRBD1
j_gene: TRBJ1-1
abundance: many

CDR3aa: CASKRWGGNQPQHF
CDR3nt: TGTGCCAGCAAACGCTGGGGCGGCAATCAGCCCCAGCATTTT
v_gene: TRBV2
d_gene: NA
j_gene: TRBJ1-5
abundance: many

CDR3aa: CASGEYQGAVSTEELFF
CDR3nt: TGCGCCAGCGGTGAATACCAGGGGGCAGTTAGCACCGAGGAGCTTTTTTTT
v_gene: TRBV10-1
d_gene: TRBD1
j_gene: TRBJ2-2
abundance: once

CDR3aa: CASSLRTLGSNQPQHF
CDR3nt: TGTGCCAGCAGTCTAAGGACTCTTGGGAGCAATCAGCCCCAGCATTTT
v_gene: TRBV6-2/TRBV6-3
d_gene: NA
j_gene: TRBJ1-5
abundance: many

CDR3aa: CATSDFWGTQGTDTQYF
CDR3nt: TGTGCCACCAGTGATTTTTGGGGGACTCAAGGCACAGATACGCAGTATTTT
v_gene: TRBV24-1
d_gene: NA
j_gene: TRBJ2-3
abundance: many

CDR3aa: CASSHGFPKGSQETQYF
CDR3nt: TGCGCCAGCAGCCACGGTTTTCCTAAGGGCAGTCAAGAGACCCAGTACTTC
v_gene: TRBV4-1
d_gene: NA
j_gene: TRBJ2-5
abundance: many

CDR3aa: CAISNRANYEQYF
CDR3nt: TGTGCCATCAGCAACAGGGCCAACTACGAGCAGTACTTC
v_gene: TRBV10-3
d_gene: NA
j_gene: TRBJ2-7
abundance: many

CDR3aa: CASRRGFNEKLFF
CDR3nt: TGTGCCAGCAGGCGAGGGTTTAATGAAAAACTGTTTTTT
v_gene: TRBV5-5
d_gene: NA
j_gene: TRBJ1-4
abundance: many

CDR3aa: CASGLRTSGTYSYEQYF
CDR3nt: TGTGCTAGTGGTTTGAGGACTAGCGGGACTTACTCCTACGAGCAGTACTTC
v_gene: TRBV12-5
d_gene: TRBD2
j_gene: TRBJ2-7
abundance: many

CDR3aa: CATSDLRPGEREPYTQYF
CDR3nt: TGTGCCACCAGTGATTTGCGTCCGGGGGAGCGGGAGCCTTATACGCAGTATTTT
v_gene: TRBV24-1
d_gene: TRBD2
j_gene: TRBJ2-3
abundance: many

CDR3aa: CASSQDREGTQYF
CDR3nt: TGCGCCAGCAGCCAAGATCGTGAGGGTACGCAGTATTTT
v_gene: TRBV4-1
d_gene: NA
j_gene: TRBJ2-3
abundance: many

CDR3aa: CASSLGQPYEQYF
CDR3nt: TGTGCCAGCAGCTTAGGACAGCCCTACGAGCAGTACTTC
v_gene: TRBV7-9
d_gene: NA
j_gene: TRBJ2-7
abundance: NA

CDR3aa: CASSYREWNYDQYF
CDR3nt: TGTGCCAGCAGCTACCGGGAGTGGAACTACGATCAGTACTTC
v_gene: TRBV11-3
d_gene: NA
j_gene: TRBJ2-7
abundance: NA

CDR3aa: CATEMPGLGSYEQYF
CDR3nt: TGTGCCACCGAAATGCCGGGACTTGGCTCATACGAGCAGTACTTC
v_gene: TRBV10-2
d_gene: NA
j_gene: TRBJ2-7
abundance: few

CDR3aa: CASSPRDNSPLHF
CDR3nt: TGTGCCAGCTCACCGCGGGATAATTCACCCCTCCACTTT
v_gene: TRBV18
d_gene: NA
j_gene: TRBJ1-6
abundance: many

CDR3aa: CSARKGQTYNSPLHF
CDR3nt: TGCAGTGCCAGAAAAGGACAGACCTATAATTCACCCCTCCACTTT
v_gene: TRBV20-1
d_gene: NA
j_gene: TRBJ1-6
abundance: many

CDR3aa: CSVRGTTSYEQYF
CDR3nt: TGCAGTGTTCGTGGTACTACCTCCTACGAGCAGTACTTC
v_gene: TRBV20-1
d_gene: NA
j_gene: TRBJ2-7
abundance: NA

CDR3aa: CASSLVFGTSNEQFF
CDR3nt: TGTGCCAGCAGCTTAGTATTCGGCACTAGCAATGAGCAGTTCTTC
v_gene: TRBV11-2
d_gene: NA
j_gene: TRBJ2-1
abundance: NA

CDR3aa: CSARVTSGLTDTQYF
CDR3nt: TGCAGTGCTAGAGTAACTAGCGGCCTCACAGATACGCAGTATTTT
v_gene: TRBV20-1
d_gene: TRBD2
j_gene: TRBJ2-3
abundance: many

CDR3aa: CASSPRAGQETQYF
CDR3nt: TGCGCCAGCAGCCCCCGGGCAGGGCAAGAGACCCAGTACTTC
v_gene: TRBV5-1
d_gene: NA
j_gene: TRBJ2-5
abundance: many

CDR3aa: CASSLGSDTQYF
CDR3nt: TGCGCCAGCAGCTTGGGTTCAGATACGCAGTATTTT
v_gene: TRBV5-1
d_gene: NA
j_gene: TRBJ2-3
abundance: many

CDR3aa: CASSDEGTDTQYF
CDR3nt: TGTGCCAGCAGTGATGAAGGGACAGATACGCAGTATTTT
v_gene: TRBV6-4
d_gene: NA
j_gene: TRBJ2-3
abundance: many

CDR3aa: CASSWLDRGSNQPQHF
CDR3nt: TGTGCCAGCAGTTGGCTTGACAGGGGGTCCAATCAGCCCCAGCATTTT
v_gene: TRBV12-3/TRBV12-4
d_gene: TRBD1
j_gene: TRBJ1-5
abundance: many

CDR3aa: CASRPGQGDNYGYTF
CDR3nt: TGTGCCAGCAGACCGGGACAGGGGGATAACTATGGCTACACCTTC
v_gene: TRBV5-4
d_gene: TRBD1
j_gene: TRBJ1-2
abundance: many

CDR3aa: CASSFSGRHTGELFF
CDR3nt: TGCGCCAGCAGCTTTTCAGGGCGCCACACCGGGGAGCTGTTTTTT
v_gene: TRBV5-1
d_gene: NA
j_gene: TRBJ2-2
abundance: NA

CDR3aa: CASSPRINTEAFF
CDR3nt: TGTGCCAGCTCACCAAGGATAAACACTGAAGCTTTCTTT
v_gene: TRBV18
d_gene: NA
j_gene: TRBJ1-1
abundance: many

CDR3aa: CASSIVVGSYNEQFF
CDR3nt: TGTGCCAGTAGTATAGTCGTGGGGAGTTACAATGAGCAGTTCTTC
v_gene: TRBV19
d_gene: NA
j_gene: TRBJ2-1
abundance: many

CDR3aa: CASSQDWIPGEANTEAFF
CDR3nt: TGCGCCAGCAGCCAAGATTGGATCCCGGGGGAGGCGAACACTGAAGCTTTCTTT
v_gene: TRBV4-3
d_gene: NA
j_gene: TRBJ1-1
abundance: many

CDR3aa: CASSPTRQGAFYEQYF
CDR3nt: TGTGCCAGCAGTCCAACCCGACAGGGGGCTTTTTACGAGCAGTACTTC
v_gene: TRBV28
d_gene: TRBD1
j_gene: TRBJ2-7
abundance: many

CDR3aa: CASSLDFTGEAFF
CDR3nt: TGTGCCAGCAGCTTAGATTTTACGGGGGAAGCTTTCTTT
v_gene: TRBV7-2
d_gene: NA
j_gene: TRBJ1-1
abundance: many

CDR3aa: CANSPTSGSYNEQFF
CDR3nt: TGCGCCAACAGCCCAACTAGCGGGTCCTACAATGAGCAGTTCTTC
v_gene: TRBV5-1
d_gene: TRBD2
j_gene: TRBJ2-1
abundance: many

CDR3aa: CASSPSLAETQYF
CDR3nt: TGTGCCAGCTCACCATCCCTAGCAGAGACCCAGTACTTC
v_gene: TRBV18
d_gene: NA
j_gene: TRBJ2-5
abundance: NA

CDR3aa: CASSSTGSTGELFF
CDR3nt: TGTGCCAGCAGTAGTACAGGGTCCACCGGGGAGCTGTTTTTT
v_gene: TRBV6-1
d_gene: NA
j_gene: TRBJ2-2
abundance: many

CDR3aa: CASSQGFSYEQYF
CDR3nt: TGTGCCAGCAGCCAAGGTTTTTCCTACGAGCAGTACTTC
v_gene: TRBV14
d_gene: NA
j_gene: TRBJ2-7
abundance: many

CDR3aa: CASKGEATGELFF
CDR3nt: TGTGCCAGCAAGGGGGAGGCGACCGGGGAGCTGTTTTTT
v_gene: TRBV2
d_gene: NA
j_gene: TRBJ2-2
abundance: few

CDR3aa: CASSPGQGLKSYEQYF
CDR3nt: TGTGCCAGCAGCCCGGGACAGGGTTTGAAGTCCTACGAGCAGTACTTC
v_gene: TRBV5-4
d_gene: TRBD1
j_gene: TRBJ2-7
abundance: NA

CDR3aa: CASSLGDRGLPTNEKLFF
CDR3nt: TGTGCCAGCAGCTTGGGCGACAGGGGGCTTCCAACTAATGAAAAACTGTTTTTT
v_gene: TRBV5-6
d_gene: TRBD1
j_gene: TRBJ1-4
abundance: many

CDR3aa: CASSLAGWDKNIRYF
CDR3nt: TGTGCCAGCAGCTTGGCAGGATGGGACAAAAACATTCGGTACTTC
v_gene: TRBV11-3
d_gene: NA
j_gene: TRBJ2-4
abundance: NA

CDR3aa: CSAATGATYRGYTF
CDR3nt: TGCAGTGCTGCTACAGGGGCGACGTATCGTGGCTACACCTTC
v_gene: TRBV20-1
d_gene: TRBD1
j_gene: TRBJ1-2
abundance: many

CDR3aa: CASRPKVGTANYEQYF
CDR3nt: TGTGCCAGCAGGCCTAAGGTGGGGACAGCTAACTACGAGCAGTACTTC
v_gene: TRBV2
d_gene: TRBD1
j_gene: TRBJ2-7
abundance: many

CDR3aa: CASSPRSPPYEQYF
CDR3nt: TGTGCCAGCAGTCCCCGGTCCCCACCCTACGAGCAGTACTTC
v_gene: TRBV6-1
d_gene: NA
j_gene: TRBJ2-7
abundance: few